This T cell receptor (beta chain) was obtained from a study of graft-versus-host responses after intestinal transplantation. Study results and limitations: Recipient marrow harbored GvH clones, some of which surfaced first in ileum or blood. High graft-versus-host to host-versus-graft clonal ratios were seen in allografts of patients with graft-donor T cell macrochimerism.

To release intraepithelial and lamina propria lymphocytes, the graft tissue was processed. Generated by immunoSEQ multiplex PCR, the TCRdb table keeps only in-frame clones and is missing some. The profile shows approximately 3,200 clones, around three quarters of them singletons. Note on this clone: The antigen is unknown.

V gave up 5 bases and J gave up 6 bases; unmatched junction bases: 10. This CDR3 region has 16 residues. CDR1 and CDR2 from the germline V gene are WSHSY and SAAADI. This sequence joins TRBV10-2 and TRBJ2-5; 12 nucleotides align to TRBD2. The clonotype was recovered from a human patient who received an intestinal transplant, so some T cells may come from the graft donor. Sequences were derived from ileum tissue, sampled roughly 18 and 21 days after intestinal transplantation. CDR3 amino acids: CASSSASGGAVQTQYF. The DNA of the CDR3 is TGCGCCAGCAGTTCGGCTAGCGGGGGGGCCGTTCAGACCCAGTACTTC.